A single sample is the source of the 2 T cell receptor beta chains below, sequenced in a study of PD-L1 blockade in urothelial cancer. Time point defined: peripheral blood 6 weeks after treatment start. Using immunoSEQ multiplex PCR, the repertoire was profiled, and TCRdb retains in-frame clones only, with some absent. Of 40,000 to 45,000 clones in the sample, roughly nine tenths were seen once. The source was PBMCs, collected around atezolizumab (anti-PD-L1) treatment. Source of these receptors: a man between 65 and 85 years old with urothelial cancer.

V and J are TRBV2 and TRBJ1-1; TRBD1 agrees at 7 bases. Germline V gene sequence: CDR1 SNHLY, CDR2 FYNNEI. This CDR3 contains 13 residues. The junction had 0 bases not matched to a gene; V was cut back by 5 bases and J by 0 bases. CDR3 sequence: CASSTGVNTEAFF. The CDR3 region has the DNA TGTGCCAGCAGTACAGGGGTGAACACTGAAGCTTTCTTT.

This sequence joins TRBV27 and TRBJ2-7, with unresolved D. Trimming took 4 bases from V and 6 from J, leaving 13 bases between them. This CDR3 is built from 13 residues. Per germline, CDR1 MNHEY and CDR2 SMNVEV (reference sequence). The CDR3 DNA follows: TGTGCCAGCAGTTCATGGGCTTCCGGCGAGCAGTACTTC. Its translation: CASSSWASGEQYF.